Listed here are 5 T cell receptor beta chains from one sample, sequenced in a study of CXCR3-negative and CXCR3-positive naive CD8 T cells (dated 2019 in TCRdb). The sequencing machine was a NextSeq 550. The Human TCR Profiling Kit (MiLaboratory) was used to prepare UMI-labeled 5' RACE TRB cDNA libraries. Once TCRdb had reprocessed the reads, it stored one entry per CDR3 protein sequence and supplied no DNA. The record for this sample contains roughly 4,200 distinct CDR3 sequences. Less than 2% of the sample is held by the ten biggest clonotypes. Material for sequencing was naive CXCR3- CD8+ T cells from blood. Interpreted using the paper, the cell subset or site label stands for: CD45RO-CCR7+CD27+CD95- naive CD8+ T cells lacking CXCR3 (TNR3-). Receptor source: a human donor in good health. Some clones in this sample may be carry-over from other donors' samples.

Judged by frequency, this clonotype is medium-sized. The chain is built from TRBV29-1 and TRBJ2-5. The CDR3 totals 12 residues. Germline V gene lookup returns CDR1 SQVTM and CDR2 ANQGSEA. This chain's CDR3 is CSAERSGETQYF.

The chain's CDR3 is CASRVHPNGGGVSYNEQFF. The V and J genes are TRBV19 and TRBJ2-1; TCRdb picks TRBD1, but there is no DNA to check that call. Germline V lookup: CDR1 LNHDA, CDR2 SQIVND (reference sequence). CDR3 size: 19 residues.

The CDR3 loop reads CSARDPATNYGYTF. This sequence joins TRBV20-1 and TRBJ1-2. Germline V gene sequence: CDR1 DFQATT, CDR2 SNEGSKA (reference sequence). The CDR3 length is 14 residues.

By frequency, this clonotype registers large (0.1 to 1%). The V gene is TRBV11-2, the J gene TRBJ1-4; no DNA is available, so the TRBD1 call from TCRdb remains unchecked. Germline loops: CDR1 SGHAT, CDR2 FQNNGV. This CDR3 region has 14 residues. CDR3 in amino acids: CASSPYGGGEKLFF. Combining the CDR3 with reference TRBV11-2 and TRBJ1-4 gives the whole variable domain EAGVAQSPRYKIIEKRQSVAFWCNPISGHATLYWYQQILGQGPKLLIQFQNNGVVDDSQLPKDRFSAERLKGVDSTLKIQPAKLEDSAVYLCASSPYGGGEKLFFGSGTQLSVL.

The CDR3 protein is CASSQDTGINSPLHF. The gene calls are TRBV4-1 and TRBJ1-6; TCRdb's D call, TRBD1, is unchecked because there is no DNA. The germline CDR1 and CDR2 sequences are MGHRA and YSYEKL. CDR3 length: 15 residues.